The 14 T cell receptor beta chains presented below share a single source sample, sequenced in a study of cytomegalovirus exposure and HLA in healthy donors. The PCR employed 60 Vbeta primers together with 13 Jbeta primers. The protocol was immunoSEQ multiplex PCR, while the TCRdb copy is restricted to in-frame clones and leaves out a portion. The table lists 90,000 to 120,000 clones, approximately 76% of them singletons. The sequencing sample was made of PBMCs. The receptors stem from a man in his late teens or twenties in good health and CMV-seronegative.

This clone was counted a single time. V gene TRBV7-8 combines with J gene TRBJ2-5; the match to TRBD2 covers 12 bases. Trimming cost V 1 base and J 4 bases; bases outside gene matches: 1. CDR1 and CDR2 from the germline V gene are SGHVS and FQNEAQ. The CDR3 has 15 residues. CDR3 loop: CASSLETSGGETQYF. The CDR3 coding sequence is TGTGCCAGCAGCTTAGAGACTAGCGGGGGAGAGACCCAGTACTTC.

The genes are TRBV5-1 and TRBJ1-3; TRBD1 agrees at 7 bases. V was pared by 7 bases and J by 3 bases, with 7 bases of the junction left unmatched. The CDR3 spans 14 residues. Germline V gene lookup returns CDR1 SGHRS and CDR2 YFSETQ. CDR3 amino acids: CASGVGGIGNTIYF. The CDR3, as DNA: TGCGCCAGCGGCGTAGGGGGCATTGGAAACACCATATATTTT. The entire variable domain, with the rest obtained from reference TRBV5-1 and TRBJ1-3, is as follows: KAGVTQTPRYLIKTRGQQVTLSCSPISGHRSVSWYQQTPGQGLQFLFEYFSETQRNKGNFPGRFSGRQFSNSRSEMNVSTLELGDSALYLCASGVGGIGNTIYFGEGSWLTVV.

The chain joins TRBV10-3 to TRBJ1-4; TRBD1 matches at 7 bases. Germline trimming cut 10 bases from V and 4 bases from J; bases unmatched to any gene: 9. In germline, CDR1 is ENHRY, CDR2 SYGVKD. The CDR3 extends over 14 amino acids. CDR3: CATRQGQINEKLFF. CDR3 DNA: TGTGCCACCAGACAGGGACAGATTAATGAAAAACTGTTTTTT.

V usage is TRBV9 and J usage is TRBJ1-6; maybe TRBD1 (6 bases). The CDR3 has 16 residues. Germline V gives CDR1 SGDLS, CDR2 YYNGEE. Trimming removed 0 bases from V and 4 bases from J, with 11 bases in between. The CDR3 loop reads CASSVGRDTYNSPLHF. For the CDR3, the DNA is TGTGCCAGCAGCGTAGGACGGGACACGTATAATTCACCCCTCCACTTT.

In DNA, the CDR3 is TGTGCCAGTCGCCGGGACACGTGGAACACCGGGGAGCTGTTTTTT. Its protein product is CASRRDTWNTGELFF. The chain recombines TRBV19 with TRBJ2-2, with D possibly matching TRBD1 (6 bases). Trimming shortened V by 8 bases and J by 1 base, and 14 bases separated the two germline ends. From germline, CDR1 is LNHDA and CDR2 SQIVND (reference sequence). The CDR3 is 15 amino acids.

CDR3 amino acids: CASQGGNEQFF. CDR3 in DNA: TGTGCCAGTCAGGGGGGCAATGAGCAGTTCTTC. The V call is TRBV27, the J call TRBJ2-1; maybe TRBD1 (7 bases). The germline V gene encodes CDR1 MNHEY and CDR2 SMNVEV (reference sequence). Between the trimmed V and J ends, which lost 9 bases and 6 bases, there was a span of 9 bases. The CDR3 covers 11 residues.

The chain has TRBV6-4 and TRBJ1-2; 8 bases align to TRBD1. V gave up 4 bases and J gave up 7 bases; unmatched junction bases: 5. The CDR3 runs 13 residues. Germline lookup yields CDR1 MRHNA and CDR2 SNTAGT. Here the CDR3 reads CASSAGQGGGYTF. CDR3 DNA: TGTGCCAGCAGTGCCGGACAGGGAGGTGGCTACACCTTC.

Concerning this clone: The CDR3 carries no conserved terminal phenylalanine or tryptophan, so it likely arises from a read error. The V call is TRBV6-1, the J call TRBJ1-1; D is unresolved. V was trimmed by 4 bases and J by 5 bases, leaving 14 bases between them. The CDR3 totals 14 residues. Germline CDR1 reads MNHNS; CDR2 reads SASEGT. CDR3 protein: CASSASTVGTEAFL. Here the CDR3 DNA reads TGTGCCAGCAGTGCGTCGACGGTAGGGACTGAAGCTTTCCTT.

Remarks on this clone: This clone may be a read error of a much larger clone one base away. V gene TRBV7-2 combines with J gene TRBJ1-1; D call uncertain. The V end was cut by 2 bases, the J end by 8 bases, with 12 bases between. Germline V CDR1 and CDR2: SGHTA, FQGNSA. The CDR3 runs to 13 residues. CDR3 sequence: CASSLTWASEAFF. The DNA of the CDR3 is TGTGCCAGCAGCTTAACTTGGGCCAGCGAAGCTTTCTTT.

Here the CDR3 DNA reads TGTGCCAGCAGTGAAATCCGATTTCCCCCCTACGAGCAGTACTTC. Protein product: CASSEIRFPPYEQYF. This chain uses TRBV6-1 with TRBJ2-5; D uncertain. TRBJ2-7 matches the DNA end more closely, so the J call is doubtful. This CDR3 is built from 15 residues. In germline, CDR1 is MNHNS, CDR2 SASEGT.

This clone has a single count. The junction shows a germline mismatch at one end, possibly a read error. This chain links TRBV5-1 with TRBJ1-2; TRBD1 might be the D (5 bases). The CDR3 contains 17 residues. Germline V CDR1 and CDR2: SGHRS, YFSETQ. CDR3 DNA sequence: TGCGCCAGCAGCCCACAGGCCGTTATAGATCTTCGCTATGGCTACCCCTTC. This translates into CASSPQAVIDLRYGYPF. The full variable domain, completed using reference TRBV5-1 and TRBJ1-2, is KAGVTQTPRYLIKTRGQQVTLSCSPISGHRSVSWYQQTPGQGLQFLFEYFSETQRNKGNFPGRFSGRQFSNSRSEMNVSTLELGDSALYLCASSPQAVIDLRYGYPFGSGTRLTVV.

The rearrangement joins TRBV5-1 to TRBJ2-3; D is unresolved. V lost 3 bases, J lost 2 bases, and 10 bases lay in between. This CDR3 is built from 14 residues. Germline loops: CDR1 SGHRS, CDR2 YFSETQ. CDR3 bases: TGCGCCAGCAGCTCAGATCTTCACACAGATACGCAGTATTTT. Translated, it gives CASSSDLHTDTQYF.

This chain uses TRBV6-1 with TRBJ2-7; D might be TRBD1 (6 bases). CDR3 length: 12 residues. Trimming stripped 4 bases from V and 11 bases from J, with 15 bases between. The germline V gene encodes CDR1 MNHNS and CDR2 SASEGT. The CDR3 DNA follows: TGTGCCAGCAGTGGGGGTGACAGGAGTGAGTACTTC. Translating gives CASSGGDRSEYF.

This rearrangement joins TRBV28 to TRBJ1-6; unclear D gene. Trimming cost V 8 bases and J 8 bases, with 19 bases left between them. The CDR3 runs 15 residues. Per the germline V gene, CDR1 is MDHEN and CDR2 is SYDVKM. The CDR3 loop is CASFLGQSGHSPLHF. In nucleotides, the CDR3 is TGTGCCAGCTTCCTTGGCCAAAGTGGTCATTCACCCCTCCACTTT.